The 32 T cell receptor beta chains below all came from one sample that was sequenced in a study of blood T cell repertoires in COVID-19. Here immunoSEQ multiplex PCR was the method, and the copy in TCRdb shows in-frame clones only, minus some. Among around 480,000 clones listed, approximately 88% were seen once. Sequenced: peripheral blood. All receptors come from a woman between 45 and 60 years old with COVID-19, enrolled during active disease.

Concerning this clone: Other DNA sequences within the sample encode an identical CDR3. In DNA form, the CDR3 reads TGTGCCAGCAGCCCACGGGCGGGGGCGTACGAGCAGTACTTC. This encodes CASSPRAGAYEQYF. This chain uses TRBV3-1 (or the pseudogene TRBV3-2) with TRBJ2-7; D is perhaps TRBD2 (7 bases). The V gene lost 4 bases and the J gene lost 4 bases, with 14 bases spanning the gap. CDR3 length: 14 residues. Germline V lookup: CDR1 LGHDT, CDR2 YNNKEL (reference sequence).

This chain links TRBV11-2 with TRBJ2-1; the D is unclear. This CDR3 comprises 15 residues. Germline V gene sequence: CDR1 SGHAT, CDR2 FQNNGV. V was shortened by 6 bases and J by 6 bases, with 18 bases between the two germline ends. CDR3 bases: TGTGCCAGCAGTAGCTCGGCTAGAAGGCCCAATGAGCAGTTCTTC. This encodes CASSSSARRPNEQFF.

This chain links TRBV24-1 with TRBJ2-1, with D perhaps TRBD2 (6 bases). V was trimmed by 5 bases and J by 5 bases, leaving 12 bases between them. Per germline, CDR1 KGHDR and CDR2 SFDVKD. The CDR3 sequence is 14 residues long. The CDR3 region has the DNA TGTGCCACCAGTGCACCAGAGCGGGACAATGAGCAGTTCTTC. Its protein is CATSAPERDNEQFF.

A note on this clone: Other DNA sequences in this specimen translate into the identical CDR3. The V gene is TRBV3-1 (or the pseudogene TRBV3-2), the J gene TRBJ1-1, with unresolved D. CDR1 is LGHDT and CDR2 is YNNKEL in the germline V gene (reference sequence). The CDR3 spans 14 residues. Trimming shortened V by 1 base and J by 0 bases, and 6 bases separated the two germline ends. CDR3 loop: CASSQGGLNTEAFF. The CDR3 coding sequence is TGTGCCAGCAGCCAAGGAGGGTTGAACACTGAAGCTTTCTTT.

CDR3: CASSAGGGTEAFF. CDR3 DNA: TGTGCCAGCAGCGCCGGCGGGGGGACTGAAGCTTTCTTT. The V call is TRBV6-5, the J call TRBJ1-1, with a weak D call TRBD1 (5 bases). The V and J ends lost 6 bases and 5 bases respectively, with 13 bases between them. Looked up from germline, CDR1 is MNHEY and CDR2 is SVGAGI. The CDR3 runs to 13 residues.

The rearrangement joins TRBV28 to TRBJ1-2, with a tentative D call TRBD1 (6 bases). V was clipped by 5 bases and J by 6 bases, with 22 bases between them. Per germline, CDR1 MDHEN and CDR2 SYDVKM. The CDR3 loop spans 16 amino acids. CDR3 residues: CASSPPPTGLSHGYTF. The CDR3 coding sequence is TGTGCCAGCAGTCCCCCCCCGACAGGTTTGAGCCATGGCTACACCTTC.

The V call is TRBV2, the J call TRBJ1-2, with a possible D match to TRBD1 (5 bases). The ends were cut back, 3 bases at V and 12 bases at J, with 17 bases in the middle. Germline lookup yields CDR1 SNHLY and CDR2 FYNNEI. The CDR3 totals 13 residues. CDR3 bases: TGTGCCAGCAGTGAGGGCGGGGCCCCCCGAGACACCTTC. It codes for CASSEGGAPRDTF.

This chain links TRBV6-5 with TRBJ1-2, with D tentatively TRBD1 (5 bases). V was trimmed by 5 bases and J by 0 bases, leaving 10 bases between them. Germline assignment: CDR1 MNHEY and CDR2 SVGAGI. The CDR3 is 14 amino acids. DNA of the CDR3: TGTGCCAGCAGTAGACAGACAGCTAACTATGGCTACACCTTC. It translates to CASSRQTANYGYTF.

The chain is built from TRBV5-4 and TRBJ1-2; 7 bases agree with TRBD1. Germline assignment: CDR1 SGHNT and CDR2 YYREEE (reference sequence). The CDR3 is 16 residues long. J gave up 4 bases and V 1 base, and 10 bases lay outside the gene matches. DNA for the CDR3: TGTGCCAGCAGCTTGAATCTGGGACAGTCTTCCTATGGCTACACCTTC. Its translation is CASSLNLGQSSYGYTF.

V and J are TRBV30 and TRBJ1-2; 10 positions agree with TRBD1. CDR3 length equals 13 residues. V was pared by 3 bases and J by 4 bases, with 2 bases of the junction left unmatched. The germline V gene has CDR1 GTSNPN and CDR2 SVGIG (reference sequence). The CDR3 reads CAWRTGGLYGYTF. The DNA of the CDR3 is TGTGCCTGGAGGACAGGGGGCCTCTATGGCTACACCTTC.

The chain has TRBV12-2 and TRBJ2-7; the DNA was not used to check the table's D call, TRBD1. TRBV12-2 is annotated as a pseudogene. The CDR3 extends over 14 amino acids. This CDR3 reads CASRLDRVPYEQYF. The CDR3 nucleotides read TGTGCAAGTCGCTTGGACAGGGTGCCCTACGAGCAGTACTTC.

This rearrangement joins TRBV9 to TRBJ2-1, with TRBD2 matching over 8 bases. Trimming removed 3 bases from V and 10 bases from J; junction bases left unmatched: 15. CDR1 is SGDLS and CDR2 is YYNGEE in the germline V gene. The CDR3 has 16 residues. The CDR3 sequence: CASSGSGLVNPWEQFF. The CDR3 DNA follows: TGTGCCAGCAGCGGATCGGGACTAGTGAACCCTTGGGAGCAGTTCTTC.

The chain has TRBV19 and TRBJ1-2; 7 bases map to TRBD1. CDR3 length equals 14 residues. Per germline, CDR1 LNHDA and CDR2 SQIVND (reference sequence). V lost 6 bases and J lost 4; bases outside the gene matches: 8. CDR3: CASRYSRGTYGYTF. CDR3 coding DNA: TGTGCCAGTAGATACTCCAGGGGGACCTATGGCTACACCTTC.

The J gene is TRBJ1-1, the V gene TRBV19; D unresolved. Trimming left V 1 base short and J 0 bases short, with 3 bases between. Germline CDR1 and CDR2: LNHDA and SQIVND (reference sequence). This CDR3 is 13 amino acids long. The CDR3 coding sequence is TGTGCCAGTAGTATAGCCATGAACACTGAAGCTTTCTTT. Its protein is CASSIAMNTEAFF. Filled out from reference TRBV19 and TRBJ1-1, the complete variable domain reads DGGITQSPKYLFRKEGQNVTLSCEQNLNHDAMYWYRQDPGQGLRLIYYSQIVNDFQKGDIAEGYSVSREKKESFPLTVTSAQKNPTAFYLCASSIAMNTEAFFGQGTRLTVV.

The gene calls are TRBV19 and TRBJ1-3, with 9 bases that match TRBD1. CDR1 LNHDA and CDR2 SQIVND come from the germline V gene (reference sequence). With V trimmed by 2 bases and J by 4 bases, 6 bases remained unmatched. The CDR3 extends over 16 amino acids. In nucleotides, the CDR3 is TGTGCCAGTAGTATACAAGGACAGGGGACGGGAAACACCATATATTTT. It codes for CASSIQGQGTGNTIYF. Looking up the rest from reference TRBV19 and TRBJ1-3 gives the full variable domain: DGGITQSPKYLFRKEGQNVTLSCEQNLNHDAMYWYRQDPGQGLRLIYYSQIVNDFQKGDIAEGYSVSREKKESFPLTVTSAQKNPTAFYLCASSIQGQGTGNTIYFGEGSWLTVV.

The V call is TRBV2, the J call TRBJ1-5, with 8 bases identical to TRBD1. The germline V gene has CDR1 SNHLY and CDR2 FYNNEI. Losses at the gene ends were 6 bases for V and 0 bases for J; bases not matched to a gene: 4. The CDR3 extends over 15 amino acids. CDR3 bases: TGTGCCAGCAGGGAACAGGGGGGTAGCAATCAGCCCCAGCATTTT. It translates to CASREQGGSNQPQHF.

The CDR3 coding sequence is TGTGCCAGCAGCCCAGGGGAGACAGACTCCTACGAGCAGTACTTC. Amino acids: CASSPGETDSYEQYF. V is TRBV11-3 and J is TRBJ2-7, with D tentatively TRBD1 (6 bases). Germline values: CDR1 SGHNT, CDR2 YENEEA. The CDR3 has 15 amino acids. V was shortened by 5 bases and J by 0 bases, with 14 bases between the two germline ends. Supplemented by reference TRBV11-3 and TRBJ2-7, the full variable domain reads EAGVVQSPRYKIIEKKQPVAFWCNPISGHNTLYWYLQNLGQGPELLIRYENEEAVDDSQLPKDRFSAERLKGVDSTLKIQPAELGDSAVYLCASSPGETDSYEQYFGPGTRLTVT.

Notes on this clone: The sample carries other DNA sequences with the same CDR3. The gene calls are TRBV5-1 and TRBJ1-1; D ambiguous. This CDR3 has 13 residues. The V end lost 5 bases, the J end lost 2 bases, and 10 bases lay between the germline ends. The V gene's germline CDR1 is SGHRS and CDR2 YFSETQ. The CDR3 nucleotides read TGCGCCAGCAGTTCCACAGCTAACACTGAAGCTTTCTTT. Protein product: CASSSTANTEAFF. Filled out from reference TRBV5-1 and TRBJ1-1, the complete variable domain reads KAGVTQTPRYLIKTRGQQVTLSCSPISGHRSVSWYQQTPGQGLQFLFEYFSETQRNKGNFPGRFSGRQFSNSRSEMNVSTLELGDSALYLCASSSTANTEAFFGQGTRLTVV.

The rearrangement joins TRBV19 to TRBJ1-2; 7 bases map to TRBD1. This CDR3 has 14 residues. The trim removed 6 bases at V and 4 bases at J, leaving 8 bases unmatched. CDR1 is LNHDA and CDR2 is SQIVND in the germline V gene (reference sequence). The chain's CDR3 is CASSPSTGRYGYTF. The CDR3 nucleotides read TGTGCCAGTAGCCCCTCGACAGGGCGCTATGGCTACACCTTC.

In its sample, this clone was seen a few times. The chain carries TRBV5-1 and TRBJ2-2, with D perhaps TRBD1 (5 bases). The germline V gene encodes CDR1 SGHRS and CDR2 YFSETQ. CDR3 size: 15 residues. The V gene lost 0 bases and the J gene lost 4 bases, with 10 bases spanning the gap. CDR3 sequence (DNA): TGCGCCAGCAGCTTGGCCAGGGAATCCACCGGGGAGCTGTTTTTT. It specifies CASSLARESTGELFF.

The sample holds many counts of this clone. V and J are TRBV3-1 (or the pseudogene TRBV3-2) and TRBJ1-1; 9 bases agree with TRBD1. Germline loops: CDR1 LGHDT, CDR2 YNNKEL (reference sequence). The ends lost 1 base at V and 11 bases at J; junction bases unmatched: 5. CDR3 size: 13 residues. The CDR3 coding sequence is TGTGCCAGCAGCCAAGCGGACAGGGGAGACGCTTTCTTT. As protein: CASSQADRGDAFF.

This clone was seen a handful of times. This chain uses TRBV19 with TRBJ2-7, with 9 nucleotides matching TRBD2. This CDR3 spans 17 amino acids. CDR1 and CDR2 from the germline V gene are LNHDA and SQIVND (reference sequence). V was clipped by 1 base and J by 7 bases; unmatched bases: 14. CDR3 bases: TGTGCCAGTAGTATAGTATCGTCACTAGCGGGTCCCTCGGAGCAGTACTTC. Translation gives CASSIVSSLAGPSEQYF.

The chain uses TRBV29-1 and TRBJ1-1; D unclear. Trimming left V 7 bases short and J 5 bases short, with 11 bases between. This CDR3 is 11 amino acids long. Germline assignment: CDR1 SQVTM and CDR2 ANQGSEA. CDR3 sequence: CSDDGETEAFF. The CDR3 nucleotides are TGCAGCGACGACGGGGAGACTGAAGCTTTCTTT.

The table lists this clone with a count of one. The genes are TRBV7-8 and TRBJ2-2; 7 positions agree with TRBD2. This CDR3 region has 17 residues. The germline gives CDR1 SGHVS, CDR2 FQNEAQ. V was clipped by 5 bases and J by 3 bases; unmatched bases: 12. The CDR3 region is CASSLTSGAWHTGELFF. CDR3 in DNA: TGTGCCAGCAGCCTCACAAGCGGGGCCTGGCACACCGGGGAGCTGTTTTTT.

This chain uses TRBV30 with TRBJ1-1, with D unclear. The V gene lost 1 base and the J gene lost 1 base, with 10 bases spanning the gap. The CDR3 is made up of 14 amino acids. The germline CDR1 and CDR2 sequences are GTSNPN and SVGIG (reference sequence). CDR3: CAWSDGTGNTEAFF. The CDR3 DNA reads as TGTGCCTGGAGTGATGGCACGGGGAACACTGAAGCTTTCTTT.

The chain has TRBV5-1 and TRBJ2-2; possible D gene TRBD2, 6 bases. Per germline, CDR1 SGHRS and CDR2 YFSETQ. Trimming took 4 bases from V and 4 from J, leaving 11 bases between them. The CDR3 is made up of 14 amino acids. For the CDR3, the DNA is TGCGCCAGCAGCCAGGGCGGGGTCACCGGGGAGCTGTTTTTT. Translating gives CASSQGGVTGELFF.

CDR3 sequence reads: CASSQDQASGGLGNEQFF. The CDR3 nucleotides read TGTGCCAGCAGCCAAGATCAGGCTAGCGGGGGACTTGGGAATGAGCAGTTCTTC. V is TRBV4-2 and J is TRBJ2-1; 10 nucleotides align to TRBD2. This CDR3 is built from 18 residues. Germline CDR1 and CDR2: LGHNA and YNFKEQ. The junction had 12 bases not matched to a gene; V was cut back by 0 bases and J by 7 bases.

V usage is TRBV12-3 or TRBV12-4 and J usage is TRBJ1-3; 8 bases align to TRBD1. The V segment lost 8 bases and the J segment 6 bases; nucleotides outside the gene matches: 3. This CDR3 has 12 amino acids. This CDR3 is CASQTGVNTIYF. Written as DNA, the CDR3 is TGTGCCAGCCAGACAGGGGTAAACACCATATATTTT.

The chain uses TRBV25-1 and TRBJ2-7; a possible D gene is TRBD1 (6 bases). V was clipped by 5 bases and J by 4 bases, with 15 bases between them. CDR1 is MGHDK, CDR2 SYGVNS, per germline. The CDR3 runs to 14 residues. The CDR3 nucleotides read TGTGCCAGCAGTCCGGACAGCCGGGGATACGAGCAGTACTTC. Protein sequence: CASSPDSRGYEQYF.

The chain's CDR3 is CASSPQGMRADTQYF. The CDR3 DNA sequence: TGTGCCAGCAGCCCCCAGGGGATGAGGGCAGATACGCAGTATTTT. This chain joins TRBV7-6 and TRBJ2-3, with D perhaps TRBD1 (6 bases). Trimming took off 5 bases at V and 4 bases at J, with 16 bases between the two ends. Germline V gene sequence: CDR1 SGHVS, CDR2 FNYEAQ. This CDR3 is built from 15 residues.

The chain couples TRBV2 to TRBJ1-3; weak D call: TRBD1 (6 bases). Trimming removed 4 bases from V and 1 base from J, with 8 bases in between. The germline V gene encodes CDR1 SNHLY and CDR2 FYNNEI. The CDR3 length is 14 residues. DNA for the CDR3: TGTGCCAGCAGTGCCGGGACATCTGGAAACACCATATATTTT. Translated, it gives CASSAGTSGNTIYF.

The chain uses TRBV2 and TRBJ1-5; 7 nucleotides agree with TRBD1. V shed 6 bases, J shed 2 bases, and the junction held 7 bases outside the gene matches. This CDR3 has 15 residues. CDR1 and CDR2 from the germline V gene are SNHLY and FYNNEI. The DNA of the CDR3 is TGTGCCAGCAGACGGGAGGGGGCCGGCAATCAGCCCCAGCATTTT. Encoded protein: CASRREGAGNQPQHF. Based on the CDR3 plus reference TRBV2 and TRBJ1-5, the full variable domain is EPEVTQTPSHQVTQMGQEVILRCVPISNHLYFYWYRQILGQKVEFLVSFYNNEISEKSEIFDDQFSVERPDGSNFTLKIRSTKLEDSAMYFCASRREGAGNQPQHFGDGTRLSIL.